This T cell receptor (beta chain) was identified in a study of CD8+CD57+ T cells in acquired aplastic anemia (dated by TCRdb to between 2017 and 2018). Describing the broader study: Extracted DNA from sorted CD4+ and CD8+ cells averaged about 3 ug, ranging from about 0.17 to 30 ug. Mean read counts for healthy donor samples were around 10 million for CD4+ cells and some 12 million for CD8+ cells.

Beyond this particular receptor, the publication reports: About 29 CD8+ CDR3 sequences were found to be shared between patients and controls, but these sequences appeared to be highly expressed in patients and within the immunodominant clones of the patients. Patients and healthy controls showed no significant difference in CD8+ Simpson's diversity (P=0.060).

In the study, sorted CD4+ and CD8+ blood T cells from patients with severe aplastic anemia and from healthy subjects underwent deep sequencing of TCR repertoires. Ficoll-Paque density gradient centrifugation was used to isolate peripheral blood mononuclear cells. CD4+ and CD8+ T cells were sorted by FACS or magnetic beads before DNA extraction. Genomic DNA served as template for TCR beta VDJ combination and CDR3 sequence profiling. An Illumina HiSeq 2000 was used for TCR repertoire sequencing. In the source study's methods: Repertoires were assessed using TRBV/TRBJ rearrangement plots, CDR3 size and DJ length profiles, and Simpson's diversity index. The most abundant DNA sequence in the deep sequencing data was taken as the immunodominant clone. CDR3 amino acid sequences were screened for sharing across subjects and compared with published repertoires and the VDJdb database. TCRdb reprocessing: public reads trimmed at Q25 with fastp, clones called with MiXCR, in-frame beta chains kept. Each record represents a unique CDR3 protein, reported with the most common genes and DNA among its rows. These V and J calls rely on TCRdb rather than the paper's analysis. This sample lists roughly 420,000 distinct CDR3 sequences; 65% to 80% were detected once. 4% of the sample is in the top ten clones.

This clonotype was counted between two and nine times. Its target antigen remains unknown. No quality values exist for individual bases; no much larger clone is one base distant. Reading the germline V gene (reference sequence) gives CDR1 SEHNR and CDR2 FQNEAQ. The CDR3 runs 12 residues from the cysteine to the phenylalanine. Of the read, only the CDR3 DNA is kept; its 36 bases are in frame from base 1. V and J lose 5 bases and 2 bases, and a span of 3 bases separates them. This sequence was found in a human donor in good health, serving as a control. Specimen: sorted CD4+, CD8+, or CD8+CD57+ T cells (not recorded which) from PBMCs. The rearranged chain carries TRBV7-9 and TRBJ1-4; the D gene remains uncertain. The DNA sequence is TGTGCCAGCAGCGTGACTAATGAAAAACTGTTTTTT. The encoded protein is CASSVTNEKLFF.